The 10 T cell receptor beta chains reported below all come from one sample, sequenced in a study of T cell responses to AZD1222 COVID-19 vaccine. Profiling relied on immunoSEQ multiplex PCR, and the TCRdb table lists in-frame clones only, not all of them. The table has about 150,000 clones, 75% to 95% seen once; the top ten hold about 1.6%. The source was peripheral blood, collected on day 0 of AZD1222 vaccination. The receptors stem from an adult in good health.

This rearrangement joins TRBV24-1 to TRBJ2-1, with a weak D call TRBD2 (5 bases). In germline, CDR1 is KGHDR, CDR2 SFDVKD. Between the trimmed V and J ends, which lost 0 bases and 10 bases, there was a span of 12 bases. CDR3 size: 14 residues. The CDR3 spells CATSDLRYGLEQFF. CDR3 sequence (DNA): TGTGCCACCAGTGATTTGAGGTACGGACTCGAGCAGTTCTTC.

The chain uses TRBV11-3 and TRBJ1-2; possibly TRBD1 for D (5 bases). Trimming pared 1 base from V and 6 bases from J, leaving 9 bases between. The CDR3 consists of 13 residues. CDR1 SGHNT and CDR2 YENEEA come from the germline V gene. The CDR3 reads CASSLAGSDGYTF. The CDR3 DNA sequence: TGTGCCAGCAGCTTAGCAGGGTCGGATGGCTACACCTTC.

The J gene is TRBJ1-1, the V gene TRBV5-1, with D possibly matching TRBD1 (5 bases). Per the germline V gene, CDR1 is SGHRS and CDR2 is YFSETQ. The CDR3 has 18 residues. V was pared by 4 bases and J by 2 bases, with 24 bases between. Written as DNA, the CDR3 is TGCGCCAGCAGCCCAAGACAGTCAGGAAAGTACCCTAACACTGAAGCTTTCTTT. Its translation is CASSPRQSGKYPNTEAFF.

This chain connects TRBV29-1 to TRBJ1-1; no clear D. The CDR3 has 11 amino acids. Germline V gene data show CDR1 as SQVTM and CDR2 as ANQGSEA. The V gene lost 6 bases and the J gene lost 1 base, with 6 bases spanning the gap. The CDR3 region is CSVWQNTEAFF. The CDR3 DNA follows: TGCAGCGTCTGGCAGAACACTGAAGCTTTCTTT.

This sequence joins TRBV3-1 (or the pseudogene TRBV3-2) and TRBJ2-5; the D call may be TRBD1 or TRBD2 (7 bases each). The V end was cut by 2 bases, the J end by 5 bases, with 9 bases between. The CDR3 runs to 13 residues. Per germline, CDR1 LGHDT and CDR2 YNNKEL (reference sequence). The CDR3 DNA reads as TGTGCCAGCAGCCAACAGGGGGGGGAGACCCAGTACTTC. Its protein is CASSQQGGETQYF.

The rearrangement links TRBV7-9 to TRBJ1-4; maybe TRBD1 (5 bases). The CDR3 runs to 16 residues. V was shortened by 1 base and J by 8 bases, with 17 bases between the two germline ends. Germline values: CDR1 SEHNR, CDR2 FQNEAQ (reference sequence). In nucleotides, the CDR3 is TGTGCCAGCAGCTTAGTGATTCGAGGGACCGCGGAAAAACTGTTTTTT. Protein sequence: CASSLVIRGTAEKLFF.

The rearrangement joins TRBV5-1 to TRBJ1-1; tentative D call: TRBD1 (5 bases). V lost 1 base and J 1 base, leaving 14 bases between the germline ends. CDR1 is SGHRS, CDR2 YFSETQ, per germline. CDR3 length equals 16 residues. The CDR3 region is CASSLNPGRGNTEAFF. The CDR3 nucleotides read TGCGCCAGCAGCTTGAACCCGGGGCGAGGGAACACTGAAGCTTTCTTT.

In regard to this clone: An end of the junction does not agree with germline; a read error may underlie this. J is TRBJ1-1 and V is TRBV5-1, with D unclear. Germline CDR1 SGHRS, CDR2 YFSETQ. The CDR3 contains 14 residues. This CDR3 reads CASSRGRVKTEAFF. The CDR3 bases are TGCGCCAGCAGCCGGGGAAGGGTGAAGACTGAAGCTTTCTTT.

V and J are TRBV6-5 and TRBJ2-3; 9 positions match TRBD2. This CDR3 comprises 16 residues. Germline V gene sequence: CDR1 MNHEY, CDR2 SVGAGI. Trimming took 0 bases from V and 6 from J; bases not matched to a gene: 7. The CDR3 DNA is TGTGCCAGCAGTTACTCGCCAGCGGGGGGAGTGGATACGCAGTATTTT. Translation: CASSYSPAGGVDTQYF.

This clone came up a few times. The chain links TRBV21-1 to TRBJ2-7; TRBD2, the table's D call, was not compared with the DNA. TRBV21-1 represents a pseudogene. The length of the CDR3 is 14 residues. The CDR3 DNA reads TGTGCCAGCAGCCCTCGGGACCCCGGGAGAGAGCAGTACTTC. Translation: CASSPRDPGREQYF.